This TCR beta chain was retrieved from a study of blood T cell repertoires in COVID-19. Study context: PBMCs, B-cell-depleted T cells, or T cells provided the cDNA or gDNA that made up the material.

The Seattle patients, enrolled during active infection, were followed longitudinally. In the source study's methods: Reference gene primer amplification yielded estimated nucleated cell counts. The protocol was immunoSEQ multiplex PCR, while the TCRdb copy is restricted to in-frame clones and leaves out a portion. V and J calls and clone size are given by that table; D and trimming were obtained from the DNA. The sample records tens of thousands of clones, approximately 87% being singletons. CDR3 length equals 15 residues. Germline V gene lookup returns CDR1 SGHVS and CDR2 FQNEAQ. With 5 bases removed from V and 7 bases from J, the gap between germline ends came to 17 bases.

The V and J genes are TRBV7-8 and TRBJ1-4, with D possibly being TRBD1 (6 bases). The sample taken for sequencing was peripheral blood. The TCR comes from a woman aged 55 to 70 with COVID-19, enrolled during active disease. The CDR3 loop reads CASSGRGGRTEKLFF. The CDR3 nucleotides read TGTGCCAGCAGCGGGCGGGGGGGGCGCACTGAAAAACTGTTTTTT. Drawing the rest from reference TRBV7-8 and TRBJ1-4, the complete variable domain is GAGVSQSPRYKVAKRGQDVALRCDPISGHVSLFWYQQALGQGPEFLTYFQNEAQLDKSGLPSDRFFAERPEGSVSTLKIQRTQQEDSAVYLCASSGRGGRTEKLFFGSGTQLSVL.